This TCR beta chain came from a study of blood T cell repertoires in COVID-19. Study summary: The United States, Italy and Spain supplied acute and convalescent COVID-19 samples. T cells, B-cell-depleted T cells, or PBMCs supplied cDNA or gDNA.

Original handling: Quantification of nucleated cells was approximated via reference gene primer amplification. The protocol was immunoSEQ multiplex PCR, while the TCRdb copy is restricted to in-frame clones and leaves out a portion. That table furnishes V, J and clone size, whereas the DNA furnished D and trimming. Among 200,000 to 250,000 clones listed, about 79% were seen once. CDR3 length: 14 amino acids. V was shortened by 2 bases and J by 1 base, with 8 bases between the two germline ends. The germline V gene has CDR1 SGHNT and CDR2 YYREEE (reference sequence). V is TRBV5-4 and J is TRBJ2-3; no reliable D call. What was sequenced was peripheral blood. The sequence was collected from a man aged 50-60 years with active or convalescent COVID-19. CDR3: CASSLAYGTDTQYF. CDR3 DNA: TGTGCCAGCAGCTTAGCCTATGGCACAGATACGCAGTATTTT.